Given below is one TCR beta chain in context. This specimen comes from a study of blood T cell repertoires in COVID-19. Study information: Donors in the United States, Italy and Spain gave samples during acute or convalescent COVID-19. The analysed material was cDNA or gDNA that came from T cells, B-cell-depleted T cells, or PBMCs.

Original handling: Nucleated cell counts were estimated from reference gene primer amplification. Clones were sequenced by immunoSEQ multiplex PCR, and TCRdb holds only the in-frame ones, with some missing. The V and J calls and clone size are taken from that table; D and trimming were inferred from the DNA. The repertoire holds 180,000 or so clones, with 70% to 85% as singletons. The sequence was obtained from a man aged 55 to 70 who had recovered from COVID-19. The sequenced sample was peripheral blood.

This chain's CDR3 is CSASKTGQPNTEAFF. CDR3 nucleotides: TGCAGTGCTAGTAAAACCGGACAGCCGAACACTGAAGCTTTCTTT. The rearrangement uses TRBV20-1 and TRBJ1-1, with D perhaps matching TRBD1 (6 bases). The CDR3 contains 15 residues. V gave up 3 bases and J gave up 1 base, with 15 bases separating them. Germline assignment: CDR1 DFQATT and CDR2 SNEGSKA (reference sequence).